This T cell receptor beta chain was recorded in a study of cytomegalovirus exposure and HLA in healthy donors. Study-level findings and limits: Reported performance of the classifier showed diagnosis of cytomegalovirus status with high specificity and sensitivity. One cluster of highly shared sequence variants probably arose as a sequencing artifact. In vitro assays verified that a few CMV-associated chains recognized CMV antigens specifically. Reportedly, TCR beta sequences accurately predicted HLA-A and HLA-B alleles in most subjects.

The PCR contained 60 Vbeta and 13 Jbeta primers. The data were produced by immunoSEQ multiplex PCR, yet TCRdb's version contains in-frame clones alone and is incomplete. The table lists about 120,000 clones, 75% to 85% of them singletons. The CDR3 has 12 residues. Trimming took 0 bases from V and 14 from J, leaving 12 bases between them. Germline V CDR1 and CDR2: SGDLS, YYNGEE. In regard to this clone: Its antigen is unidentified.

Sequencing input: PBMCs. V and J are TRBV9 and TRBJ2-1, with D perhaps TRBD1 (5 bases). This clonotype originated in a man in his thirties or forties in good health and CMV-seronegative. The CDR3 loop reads CASSVVGVRKFF. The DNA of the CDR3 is TGTGCCAGCAGCGTAGTAGGGGTGAGGAAGTTCTTC.